This T cell receptor beta chain is from a study of cytomegalovirus exposure and HLA in healthy donors. The germline V gene encodes CDR1 MNHNY and CDR2 SVGAGI (reference sequence). CDR3 length: 15 residues. V was pared by 4 bases and J by 2 bases, with 14 bases between. Assay: immunoSEQ multiplex PCR; the TCRdb copy retains only in-frame clones and omits some. The profile shows 71,000 or so clones, roughly 94% of them singletons. J is TRBJ1-2 and V is TRBV6-6; D not certain. Sequenced sample: PBMCs. The clonotype originates from a man between 18 and 35 years old in good health and CMV-seropositive. The CDR3 protein is CASSSPLKHNYGYTF. The DNA of the CDR3 is TGTGCCAGCAGTTCCCCCTTAAAGCACAACTATGGCTACACCTTC.